A single T cell receptor (beta chain) is shown here with its context. The PCR employed 60 Vbeta primers together with 13 Jbeta primers. Measured with immunoSEQ multiplex PCR; TCRdb has only the in-frame clones, and not every one. The sample records under 200,000 clones, roughly 76% being singletons. The data were taken from a study of cytomegalovirus exposure and HLA in healthy donors. Turning to the study itself: As released early, the data held about 85 million unique TCRs from HLA-typed donors.

The CDR3 spans 16 residues. Germline V gives CDR1 MNHEY, CDR2 SMNVEV (reference sequence). Trimming removed 6 bases from V and 0 bases from J, with 18 bases in between. The sequence came from a woman aged 45-65 years in good health and CMV-seronegative. This chain joins TRBV27 and TRBJ2-7; D not certain. Sequencing was done on a sample of PBMCs. This CDR3 reads CASSLKPPPGSYEQYF. DNA for the CDR3: TGTGCCAGCAGCCTCAAACCGCCTCCAGGCTCCTACGAGCAGTACTTC.